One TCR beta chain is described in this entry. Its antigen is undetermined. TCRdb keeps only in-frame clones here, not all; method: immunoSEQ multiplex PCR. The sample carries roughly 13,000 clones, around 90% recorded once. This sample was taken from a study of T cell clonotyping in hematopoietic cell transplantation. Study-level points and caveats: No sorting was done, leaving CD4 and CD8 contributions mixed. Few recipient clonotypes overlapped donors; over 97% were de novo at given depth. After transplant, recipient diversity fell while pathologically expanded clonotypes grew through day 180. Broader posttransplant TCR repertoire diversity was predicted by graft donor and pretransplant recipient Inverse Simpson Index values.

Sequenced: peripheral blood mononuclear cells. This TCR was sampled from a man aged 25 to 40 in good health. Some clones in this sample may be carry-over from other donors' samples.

The CDR3 region has the DNA TGTGCCAGCAGTGAAGCGCGCATAGGTCGGCAGAGCTACACCTTC. This translates into CASSEARIGRQSYTF. This chain links TRBV2 with TRBJ1-2; unclear D gene. The CDR3 length is 15 residues. V gave up 0 bases and J gave up 9 bases, with 17 bases separating them. Germline-derived CDR1 and CDR2 are SNHLY and FYNNEI.